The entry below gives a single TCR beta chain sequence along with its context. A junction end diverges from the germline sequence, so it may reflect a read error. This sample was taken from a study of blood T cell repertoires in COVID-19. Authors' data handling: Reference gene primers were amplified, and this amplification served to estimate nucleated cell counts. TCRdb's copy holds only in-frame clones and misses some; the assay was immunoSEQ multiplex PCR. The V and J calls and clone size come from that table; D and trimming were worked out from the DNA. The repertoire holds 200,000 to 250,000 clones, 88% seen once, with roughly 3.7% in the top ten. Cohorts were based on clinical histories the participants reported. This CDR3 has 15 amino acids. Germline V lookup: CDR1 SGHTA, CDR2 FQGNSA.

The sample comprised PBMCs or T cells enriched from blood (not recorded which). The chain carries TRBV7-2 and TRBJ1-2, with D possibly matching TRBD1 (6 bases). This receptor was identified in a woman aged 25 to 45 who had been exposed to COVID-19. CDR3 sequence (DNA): TGTGCCAGCAGCGTAGCCACAGGGCCACAAATCGGCCACACCTTC. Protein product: CASSVATGPQIGHTF.